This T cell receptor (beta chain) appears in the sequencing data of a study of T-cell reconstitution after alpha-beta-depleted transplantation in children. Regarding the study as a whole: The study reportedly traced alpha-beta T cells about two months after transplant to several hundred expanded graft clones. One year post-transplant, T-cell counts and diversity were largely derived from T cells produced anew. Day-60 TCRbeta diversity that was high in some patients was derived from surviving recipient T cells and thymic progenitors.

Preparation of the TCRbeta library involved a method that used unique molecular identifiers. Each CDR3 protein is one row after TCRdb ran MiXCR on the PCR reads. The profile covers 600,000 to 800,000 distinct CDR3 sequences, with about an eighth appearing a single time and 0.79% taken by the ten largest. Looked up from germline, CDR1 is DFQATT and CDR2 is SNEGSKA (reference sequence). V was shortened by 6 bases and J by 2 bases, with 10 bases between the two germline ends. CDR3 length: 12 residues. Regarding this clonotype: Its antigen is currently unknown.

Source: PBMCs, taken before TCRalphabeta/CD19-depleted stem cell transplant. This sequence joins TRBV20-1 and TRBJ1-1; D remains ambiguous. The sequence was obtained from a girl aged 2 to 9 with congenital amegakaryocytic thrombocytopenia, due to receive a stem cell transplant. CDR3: CSAAGSNTEAFF. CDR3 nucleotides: TGCAGTGCGGCGGGAAGTAACACTGAAGCTTTCTTT.